The 25 T cell receptor beta chains given below trace back to one sample, sequenced in a study of shared clonotypes between healthy human individuals. Assay used: immunoSEQ multiplex PCR; TCRdb lists only in-frame clones, some missing. The table includes approximately 1,000,000 clones, roughly 80% detected once. The sequenced material came from memory CD4+ T cells from PBMCs. Subset specified: CD45RA-negative fraction. The receptors shown here come from a man between 18 and 29 years old in good health. Some clones in this sample may be carry-over from other donors' samples.

As to this clone: Other DNA sequences from this sample encode an identical CDR3 as well. The chain uses TRBV7-3 and TRBJ1-1; D is unresolved. The CDR3 covers 13 residues. Germline CDR1 reads SGHTA; CDR2 reads FQGTGA. With 3 bases removed from V and 1 base from J, the gap between germline ends came to 6 bases. The DNA for the CDR3 is TGTGCCAGCAGCTTTGCACCGAACACTGAAGCTTTCTTT. It translates to CASSFAPNTEAFF.

J is TRBJ1-1 and V is TRBV7-2; a weak D match, TRBD1 (5 bases). The germline V gene encodes CDR1 SGHTA and CDR2 FQGNSA. Trimming left V 1 base short and J 5 bases short, with 11 bases between. This CDR3 comprises 14 residues. The CDR3 protein is CASSLGWGGTEAFF. CDR3 nucleotide sequence: TGTGCCAGCAGCTTAGGATGGGGGGGAACTGAAGCTTTCTTT.

The rearrangement joins TRBV5-1 to TRBJ2-1; D might be TRBD1 or TRBD2, each matching 5 bases. V was clipped by 4 bases and J by 11 bases, with 22 bases between them. The CDR3 sequence is 15 residues long. Germline V CDR1 and CDR2: SGHRS, YFSETQ. The CDR3 sequence is CASSDRDAPVSKQFF. CDR3 coding DNA: TGCGCCAGCAGCGATCGGGACGCCCCAGTTAGTAAGCAGTTCTTC.

The genes are TRBV7-2 and TRBJ2-4; D tentatively reads TRBD1 or TRBD2 (5 bases each). The CDR3 runs to 14 residues. The V gene lost 0 bases and the J gene lost 9 bases, with 12 bases spanning the gap. Germline CDR1 and CDR2: SGHTA and FQGNSA. The CDR3 loop is CASSLAGRDGIQYF. CDR3 nucleotides: TGTGCCAGCAGCTTAGCGGGACGGGATGGCATTCAGTACTTC. Drawing the rest from reference TRBV7-2 and TRBJ2-4, the complete variable domain is GAGVSQSPSNKVTEKGKDVELRCDPISGHTALYWYRQSLGQGLEFLIYFQGNSAPDKSGLPSDRFSAERTGGSVSTLTIQRTQQEDSAVYLCASSLAGRDGIQYFGAGTRLSVL.

The chain is built from TRBV18 and TRBJ2-3; no firm D call. Trimming removed 1 base from V and 0 bases from J, with 11 bases in between. The CDR3 extends over 16 amino acids. The V gene's germline CDR1 is KGHSH and CDR2 LQKENI. For the CDR3, the DNA is TGTGCCAGCTCACCACTACTGGCAGCTAGCACAGATACGCAGTATTTT. This translates into CASSPLLAASTDTQYF. The complete variable domain, with remaining parts taken from reference TRBV18 and TRBJ2-3, reads NAGVMQNPRHLVRRRGQEARLRCSPMKGHSHVYWYRQLPEEGLKFMVYLQKENIIDESGMPKERFSAEFPKEGPSILRIQQVVRGDSAAYFCASSPLLAASTDTQYFGPGTRLTVL.

The rearrangement uses TRBV7-2 and TRBJ2-3; 8 bases are a match to TRBD2. J was trimmed by 2 bases and V by 1 base; bases with no gene match: 11. This CDR3 comprises 18 residues. The germline CDR1 and CDR2 sequences are SGHTA and FQGNSA. CDR3 nucleotides: TGTGCCAGCAGCTTAGTCGCCCGGCTAGCGGGTGTCACAGATACGCAGTATTTT. Translating it yields CASSLVARLAGVTDTQYF.

This chain joins TRBV27 and TRBJ2-1, with D maybe TRBD1 (6 bases). This CDR3 has 14 amino acids. Germline values: CDR1 MNHEY, CDR2 SMNVEV (reference sequence). Trimming took 6 bases from V and 0 from J, leaving 9 bases between them. The chain's CDR3 is CASSRGRSYNEQFF. The CDR3 DNA sequence: TGTGCCAGCAGCAGGGGTCGCTCCTACAATGAGCAGTTCTTC.

The rearrangement uses TRBV5-1 and TRBJ2-6, with TRBD1 as a possible D gene (5 bases). V was trimmed by 4 bases and J by 1 base, leaving 12 bases between them. Germline CDR1 is SGHRS and CDR2 is YFSETQ. The CDR3 is 16 residues long. CDR3 sequence reads: CASSTATGSGANVLTF. CDR3 DNA sequence: TGCGCCAGCAGCACCGCAACAGGTTCTGGGGCCAACGTCCTGACTTTC.

For this clone: This sample includes further DNA sequences coding for the same CDR3. This rearrangement joins TRBV30 to TRBJ1-1, with unresolved D. Germline V gives CDR1 GTSNPN, CDR2 SVGIG (reference sequence). Trimming took 3 bases from V and 2 from J, leaving 4 bases between them. This CDR3 is 11 amino acids long. The CDR3 is CAWRPNTEAFF. CDR3 DNA: TGTGCCTGGAGACCCAACACTGAAGCTTTCTTT.

The rearrangement uses TRBV11-2 and TRBJ2-7; TRBD2 matches at 10 bases. V gave up 7 bases and J gave up 2 bases; unmatched junction bases: 11. Germline CDR1 SGHAT, CDR2 FQNNGV. The CDR3 has 16 amino acids. The CDR3 DNA is TGTGCCAGCAAACGGCTAGCGGGAGCCCTTCCCTACGAGCAGTACTTC. This translates into CASKRLAGALPYEQYF.

The rearrangement uses TRBV28 and TRBJ2-2, with 7 bases fitting TRBD2. The CDR3 contains 15 residues. Per the germline V gene, CDR1 is MDHEN and CDR2 is SYDVKM. V was pared by 7 bases and J by 1 base, with 6 bases of the junction left unmatched. CDR3 in DNA: TGTGCCAGCACCCCAGCGGGAAAGAACACCGGGGAGCTGTTTTTT. Protein sequence: CASTPAGKNTGELFF.

CDR3 protein: CASSLVGPIAGELFF. Here the CDR3 DNA reads TGTGCCAGCAGTTTAGTGGGGCCTATTGCCGGGGAGCTGTTTTTT. This rearrangement joins TRBV28 to TRBJ2-2; perhaps TRBD1 as D (5 bases). This CDR3 spans 15 amino acids. The V gene lost 2 bases and the J gene lost 6 bases, with 13 bases spanning the gap. The V gene's germline CDR1 is MDHEN and CDR2 SYDVKM.

This chain uses TRBV2 with TRBJ1-5, with a weak D call TRBD1 (6 bases). CDR3 length: 15 amino acids. Trimming stripped 2 bases from V and 3 bases from J, with 11 bases between. CDR1 is SNHLY and CDR2 is FYNNEI in the germline V gene. Here the CDR3 reads CASSERGHNNQPQHF. In nucleotides, the CDR3 is TGTGCCAGCAGTGAAAGGGGACATAACAATCAGCCCCAGCATTTT.

The table lists this clone with a count of one. The chain combines TRBV19 with TRBJ1-5; a weak D match, TRBD1 (6 bases). Germline CDR1 and CDR2: LNHDA and SQIVND (reference sequence). The CDR3 runs 17 residues. The V end was cut by 0 bases, the J end by 0 bases, with 12 bases between. CDR3 sequence: CASSIDPRGDSNQPQHF. DNA of the CDR3: TGTGCCAGTAGTATAGATCCTAGGGGGGATAGCAATCAGCCCCAGCATTTT.

The chain couples TRBV5-1 to TRBJ2-2; 10 nucleotides align to TRBD1. V dropped 4 bases and J dropped 2; count of bases not matched to a gene: 5. Germline CDR1 reads SGHRS; CDR2 reads YFSETQ. This CDR3 contains 16 residues. The CDR3 sequence is CASSPQTGGNTGELFF. The CDR3 bases are TGCGCCAGCAGCCCCCAGACAGGGGGCAACACCGGGGAGCTGTTTTTT.

The rearrangement links TRBV27 to TRBJ2-1; tentatively, D is TRBD2 (6 bases). There are 14 residues in the CDR3. V gave up 6 bases and J gave up 6 bases, with 15 bases separating them. CDR1 MNHEY and CDR2 SMNVEV come from the germline V gene (reference sequence). The CDR3 coding sequence is TGTGCCAGCAGCCCGTCTTGGAGGGGCAATGAGCAGTTCTTC. Amino acid sequence: CASSPSWRGNEQFF.

The chain combines TRBV9 with TRBJ2-7; D remains ambiguous. The CDR3 covers 12 residues. The ends were cut back, 3 bases at V and 7 bases at J, with 11 bases in the middle. The germline V gene has CDR1 SGDLS and CDR2 YYNGEE. The CDR3 is CASSGVHREQYF. The CDR3 DNA is TGTGCCAGCAGCGGTGTCCACCGAGAGCAGTACTTC.

This clone was observed once. This chain links TRBV4-2 with TRBJ2-1; D is possibly TRBD1 or TRBD2 (6 bases each). The CDR3 covers 15 residues. Looked up from germline, CDR1 is LGHNA and CDR2 is YNFKEQ. Trimming left V 0 bases short and J 7 bases short, with 13 bases between. The chain's CDR3 is CASSQEGASVNEQFF. The CDR3 bases are TGTGCCAGCAGCCAAGAGGGGGCTAGCGTGAATGAGCAGTTCTTC.

This clone was recorded a few times. The J gene is TRBJ1-1, the V gene TRBV28; 10 bases agree with TRBD1. The CDR3 contains 15 residues. V trimming: 7 bases; J trimming: 4 bases; junction bases outside the gene matches: 9. Germline lookup yields CDR1 MDHEN and CDR2 SYDVKM. CDR3 amino acids: CASTDRGQEGTEAFF. DNA for the CDR3: TGTGCCAGCACCGACAGGGGGCAGGAAGGCACTGAAGCTTTCTTT.

The chain is built from TRBV5-1 and TRBJ2-5, with a weak D call TRBD2 (6 bases). Germline loops: CDR1 SGHRS, CDR2 YFSETQ. The CDR3 loop spans 20 amino acids. V lost 0 bases and J 5 bases, leaving 29 bases between the germline ends. The CDR3 protein is CASSLDTRGGSVKTRETQYF. The CDR3 coding sequence is TGCGCCAGCAGCTTGGATACCCGAGGAGGGAGCGTGAAAACGAGGGAGACCCAGTACTTC.

This clone was recorded once. The V and J genes are TRBV29-1 and TRBJ2-2; weak D call: TRBD2 (6 bases). This CDR3 has 12 amino acids. V was shortened by 4 bases and J by 6 bases, with 9 bases between the two germline ends. The V gene's germline CDR1 is SQVTM and CDR2 ANQGSEA. The CDR3 DNA reads as TGCAGCGTTGGCCGGGGGTCCGGGGAGCTGTTTTTT. It specifies CSVGRGSGELFF.

The chain combines TRBV7-9 with TRBJ1-1; D gene unclear. V was clipped by 5 bases and J by 1 base, with 5 bases between them. CDR3 length equals 12 residues. Per the germline V gene, CDR1 is SEHNR and CDR2 is FQNEAQ (reference sequence). The CDR3 nucleotides are TGTGCCAGCAGCCCGGAGAACACTGAAGCTTTCTTT. Translating it yields CASSPENTEAFF. The whole variable domain, filled in from reference TRBV7-9 and TRBJ1-1, reads DTGVSQNPRHKITKRGQNVTFRCDPISEHNRLYWYRQTLGQGPEFLTYFQNEAQLEKSRLLSDRFSAERPKGSFSTLEIQRTEQGDSAMYLCASSPENTEAFFGQGTRLTVV.

The V and J genes are TRBV7-9 and TRBJ1-2, with D perhaps TRBD1 (5 bases). This CDR3 spans 15 amino acids. Germline V gene lookup returns CDR1 SEHNR and CDR2 FQNEAQ (reference sequence). V lost 2 bases and J lost 3, with 13 bases in between. This chain's CDR3 is CASSLSKDSYYGYTF. The CDR3 DNA reads as TGTGCCAGCAGCTTATCCAAAGACAGCTACTATGGCTACACCTTC.

The genes are TRBV5-1 and TRBJ2-7, with D possibly being TRBD2 (5 bases). V lost 4 bases and J 5 bases, leaving 19 bases between the germline ends. Germline assignment: CDR1 SGHRS and CDR2 YFSETQ. This CDR3 has 15 amino acids. The CDR3 reads CASSPGLPGINEQYF. DNA of the CDR3: TGCGCCAGCAGCCCCGGACTCCCGGGCATCAACGAGCAGTACTTC.

The DNA for the CDR3 is TGCGCCAGCATGGACGCGAGTGCAGATACGCAGTATTTT. Amino acids: CASMDASADTQYF. The rearrangement uses TRBV5-1 and TRBJ2-3; D is unresolved. V was shortened by 6 bases and J by 4 bases, with 12 bases between the two germline ends. The germline V gene has CDR1 SGHRS and CDR2 YFSETQ. The CDR3 sequence is 13 residues long.